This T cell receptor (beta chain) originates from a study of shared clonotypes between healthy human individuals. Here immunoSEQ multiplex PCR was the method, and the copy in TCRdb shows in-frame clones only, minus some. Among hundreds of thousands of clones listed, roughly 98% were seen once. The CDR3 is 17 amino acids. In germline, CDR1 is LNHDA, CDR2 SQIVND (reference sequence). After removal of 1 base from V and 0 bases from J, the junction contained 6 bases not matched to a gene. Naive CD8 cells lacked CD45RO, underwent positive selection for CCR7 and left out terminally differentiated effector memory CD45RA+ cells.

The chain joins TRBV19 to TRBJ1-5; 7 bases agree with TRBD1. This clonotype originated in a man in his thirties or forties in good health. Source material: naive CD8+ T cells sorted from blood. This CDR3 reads CASSIGGGAYSNQPQHF. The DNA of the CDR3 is TGTGCCAGTAGTATAGGAGGGGGCGCCTATAGCAATCAGCCCCAGCATTTT.